Shown below are 5 T cell receptor beta chains from a single sample sequenced in a study of shared clonotypes between healthy human individuals. Repertoires were generated with immunoSEQ multiplex PCR, while TCRdb's copy carries only in-frame clones and drops some. The table lists approximately 2,200,000 clones, 85% to 95% of them singletons. Terminally differentiated effector memory CD45RA+ cells were excluded by CCR7 positive selection of CD45RO-negative cells. Sequenced material: naive CD8+ T cells from PBMCs. The receptors stem from a man younger than 35 in good health. Some clones in this sample may be carry-over from other donors' samples.

J is TRBJ1-4 and V is TRBV5-6, with D uncertain. The CDR3 sequence is 14 residues long. CDR1 and CDR2 (germline): SGHDT, YYEEEE. Trimming shortened V by 4 bases and J by 12 bases, and 19 bases separated the two germline ends. The chain's CDR3 is CASSPGLRAGELFF. Written as DNA, the CDR3 is TGTGCCAGCAGCCCAGGACTTCGGGCTGGGGAACTGTTTTTT.

This chain links TRBV6-4 with TRBJ1-2, with TRBD1 matching 8 bases. The CDR3 is made up of 14 amino acids. J lost 7 bases, V lost 0 bases, and 4 bases had no gene match. The germline CDR1 and CDR2 sequences are MRHNA and SNTAGT. As DNA, the CDR3 is TGTGCCAGCAGTGACTCAGCACAGGGGGTTGGCTACACCTTC. Amino acids: CASSDSAQGVGYTF.

The chain has TRBV29-1 and TRBJ2-1; 11 bases are shared with TRBD2. Germline lookup yields CDR1 SQVTM and CDR2 ANQGSEA. V shed 6 bases and J 0 bases; nucleotides not matched to a gene: 4. This CDR3 is 15 amino acids long. The CDR3 protein is CSVSLAGGSYNEQFF. The CDR3 region has the DNA TGCAGCGTCAGCCTAGCGGGAGGCTCCTACAATGAGCAGTTCTTC.

This clone was seen a single time. The V call is TRBV6-6, the J call TRBJ2-7; 7 positions agree with TRBD2. The CDR3 runs to 14 residues. The germline CDR1 and CDR2 sequences are MNHNY and SVGAGI (reference sequence). Trimming at V came to 7 bases and at J to 2 bases, leaving 8 bases not matched to a gene. CDR3 residues: CASTVGLGAYEQYF. The CDR3 bases are TGTGCCAGCACAGTAGGACTAGGGGCCTACGAGCAGTACTTC.

The rearrangement uses TRBV18 and TRBJ2-1, with 11 bases identical to TRBD1. The trim removed 6 bases at V and 6 bases at J, leaving 7 bases unmatched. The CDR3 is 15 amino acids. In germline, CDR1 is KGHSH, CDR2 LQKENI. CDR3: CASSVDRGRGNEQFF. The DNA for the CDR3 is TGTGCCAGCTCCGTGGACAGGGGGCGCGGCAATGAGCAGTTCTTC.